The 12 T cell receptor beta chains below were found in one sample sequenced in a study of blood T cells in healthy people across ages. A second PCR of about 6 to 11 cycles used a sample-barcoded 5' primer and a J-beta primer mix. TCRdb ran MiXCR on the 5' RACE reads and lists one entry per CDR3 protein. The sample shows some 920,000 distinct CDR3 sequences, just over 50% of them seen only once. The sample taken for sequencing was blood. All receptors derive from a woman in her fifties or sixties in good health.

This clonotype was seen more than once but under ten times. The chain couples TRBV29-1 to TRBJ2-7, with D possibly TRBD2 on 5 matching bases. From germline, CDR1 is SQVTM and CDR2 ANQGSEA. V lost 6 bases and J lost 5, with 14 bases in between. The CDR3 runs to 12 residues. This CDR3 is CSVAAASDEQYF. The CDR3 DNA is TGCAGCGTCGCAGCGGCGTCTGACGAGCAGTACTTC.

The chain is built from TRBV6-1 and TRBJ2-7, with TRBD2 matching 8 bases. Germline CDR1 is MNHNS and CDR2 is SASEGT. The CDR3 covers 17 residues. V was clipped by 5 bases and J by 2 bases; unmatched bases: 14. The CDR3 DNA sequence: TGTGCCAGCAGTAAAAGCGCGGCGGGAGGCCCCACCTACGAGCAGTACTTC. It yields the protein CASSKSAAGGPTYEQYF.

The CDR3 nucleotides are TGTGCCAGCAAAACCAGGGAAACTAATGAAAAACTGTTTTTT. This sequence encodes CASKTRETNEKLFF. The chain combines TRBV11-3 with TRBJ1-4; D possibly corresponds to TRBD1 (5 bases). This CDR3 spans 14 amino acids. V shed 7 bases and J shed 1 base, with 10 bases lying between them. Germline CDR1 SGHNT, CDR2 YENEEA.

A note on this clonotype: A much larger clone differs from this one at a single base, so this may be a read error. The gene calls are TRBV29-1 and TRBJ2-1, with 9 bases aligning to TRBD2. Per germline, CDR1 SQVTM and CDR2 ANQGSEA. V was pared by 0 bases and J by 7 bases, with 13 bases of the junction left unmatched. This CDR3 comprises 17 residues. DNA of the CDR3: TGCAGCGTTGAAGATCTTGCCCCGGCGGGAGGGGGAAATGAGCAGTTCTTC. It codes for CSVEDLAPAGGGNEQFF.

This clonotype came up a few times. This chain links TRBV29-1 with TRBJ2-1, with TRBD2 identical over 7 bases. The CDR3 extends over 15 amino acids. After removal of 0 bases from V and 5 bases from J, the junction contained 7 bases not matched to a gene. In germline, CDR1 is SQVTM, CDR2 ANQGSEA. The CDR3 bases are TGCAGCGTTGAAGAAACTGCGGGAGCGGACAATGAGCAGTTCTTC. It codes for CSVEETAGADNEQFF.

The chain uses TRBV12-3 or TRBV12-4 and TRBJ1-3; D ambiguous. This CDR3 comprises 14 residues. V was clipped by 5 bases and J by 0 bases, with 8 bases between them. This CDR3 is CASSPVSSGNTIYF. Here the CDR3 DNA reads TGTGCCAGCAGTCCAGTGAGCTCTGGAAACACCATATATTTT.

The chain carries TRBV5-1 and TRBJ1-2; no clear D. Germline loops: CDR1 SGHRS, CDR2 YFSETQ. The V and J ends lost 0 bases and 5 bases respectively, with 8 bases between them. The CDR3 runs to 13 residues. CDR3: CASSLDPEYGYTF. CDR3 coding DNA: TGCGCCAGCAGCTTGGATCCAGAATATGGCTACACCTTC.

The V and J genes are TRBV7-9 and TRBJ2-7; TRBD2 matches at 9 bases. The J call could be wrong; TRBJ2-5 is a better fit for the DNA end. The CDR3 is 15 residues long. CDR1 and CDR2 (germline): SEHNR, FQNEAQ (reference sequence). The DNA of the CDR3 is TGTGCCAGCAGCTCCCGAGCGGGAGGTCGGGAGACCCAGTACTTC. Its translation is CASSSRAGGRETQYF.

V gene TRBV4-1 combines with J gene TRBJ2-1; 10 bases fit TRBD2. Trimming removed 4 bases from V and 3 bases from J; junction bases left unmatched: 9. CDR1 MGHRA and CDR2 YSYEKL come from the germline V gene. The CDR3 is made up of 17 amino acids. The CDR3 sequence is CASSRMTSGSFYNEQFF. DNA for the CDR3: TGCGCCAGCAGCCGAATGACTAGCGGGTCATTCTACAATGAGCAGTTCTTC.

The V gene is TRBV7-2, the J gene TRBJ2-7; 13 nucleotides agree with TRBD2. This CDR3 has 15 amino acids. Germline CDR1 reads SGHTA; CDR2 reads FQGNSA. Trimming took 3 bases from V and 6 from J; bases not matched to a gene: 5. The CDR3 region is CASSFGLAGDSEQYF. CDR3 nucleotide sequence: TGTGCCAGCAGCTTTGGACTAGCGGGAGACAGCGAGCAGTACTTC.

Note on this clonotype: Mismatch with germline at one junction end may stem from a read error. The chain combines TRBV9 with TRBJ1-5, with D hard to call. The CDR3 extends over 14 amino acids. CDR1 is SGDLS and CDR2 is YYNGEE in the germline V gene. CDR3 sequence (DNA): TGTGCTAGCAGCGCAACCTATAGCAATCAGCCCCAGCATTTT. This encodes CASSATYSNQPQHF.

The CDR3 DNA follows: TGTGCCAGCAGCTTAGGACCCATCCCGAGGGGGCCAGGACAGCCCCAGCATTTT. This sequence encodes CASSLGPIPRGPGQPQHF. The rearrangement links TRBV13 to TRBJ1-5; TRBD1 matches 7 bases. Losses at the gene ends were 0 bases for V and 7 bases for J; bases not matched to a gene: 15. The CDR3 runs 18 residues. The germline CDR1 and CDR2 sequences are PRHDT and FYEKMQ (reference sequence). Full variable domain (remainder filled in from reference TRBV13 and TRBJ1-5): AAGVIQSPRHLIKEKRETATLKCYPIPRHDTVYWYQQGPGQDPQFLISFYEKMQSDKGSIPDRFSAQQFSDYHSELNMSSLELGDSALYFCASSLGPIPRGPGQPQHFGDGTRLSIL.